The T cell receptor beta chain under discussion was sequenced for a study of shared clonotypes between healthy human individuals. Study observations and caveats: Lower generation probabilities were found for non-shared clonotypes than for those shared by all four donors.

Data came from immunoSEQ multiplex PCR; TCRdb stores just in-frame clones and leaves some out. Here the sample spans more than 2 million clones, over 85% being singletons. The length of the CDR3 is 16 residues. V was trimmed by 6 bases and J by 0 bases, leaving 15 bases between them. Germline-derived CDR1 and CDR2 are MDHEN and SYDVKM. Note on this clone: Its antigen is as yet unknown.

The source of this sequence is a man younger than 30 in good health. This chain links TRBV28 with TRBJ1-3; D uncertain. Sequences were obtained from naive CD4+ T cells sorted from blood. Specified subset: CD45RA+ positively selected. The CDR3 nucleotides are TGTGCCAGCAGCCCCCCGTATGTTTTCTCTGGAAACACCATATATTTT. Its protein is CASSPPYVFSGNTIYF.